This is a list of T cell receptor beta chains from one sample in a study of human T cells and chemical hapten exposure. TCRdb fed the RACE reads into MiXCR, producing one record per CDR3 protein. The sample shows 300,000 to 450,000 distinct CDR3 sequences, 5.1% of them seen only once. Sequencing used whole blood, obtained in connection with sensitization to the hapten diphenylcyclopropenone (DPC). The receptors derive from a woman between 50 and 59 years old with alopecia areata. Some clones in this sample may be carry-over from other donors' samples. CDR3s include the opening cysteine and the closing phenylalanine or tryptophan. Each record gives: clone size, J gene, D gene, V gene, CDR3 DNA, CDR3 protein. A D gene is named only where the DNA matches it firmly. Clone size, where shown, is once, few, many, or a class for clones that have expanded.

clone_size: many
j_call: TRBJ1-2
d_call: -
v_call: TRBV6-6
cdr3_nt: TGTGCCAGCAGTACTGGTGGCAGGACCTCATTTAACTATGGCTACACCTTC
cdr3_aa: CASSTGGRTSFNYGYTF

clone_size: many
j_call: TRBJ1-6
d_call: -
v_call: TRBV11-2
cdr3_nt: TGTGCCAGCAGCTTAGTGGCAGCTAATTCACCCCTCCACTTT
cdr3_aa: CASSLVAANSPLHF

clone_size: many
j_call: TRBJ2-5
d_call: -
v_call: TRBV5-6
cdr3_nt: TGTGCCAGCAGCTGGACGAGGCGAAGGGCTACTCAAGAGACCCAGTACTTC
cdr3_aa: CASSWTRRRATQETQYF

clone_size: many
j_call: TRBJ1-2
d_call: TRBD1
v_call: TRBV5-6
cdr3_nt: TGTGCCAGCAGCCACAGGGGGCAGGTCGGCGGCTACACCTTC
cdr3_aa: CASSHRGQVGGYTF

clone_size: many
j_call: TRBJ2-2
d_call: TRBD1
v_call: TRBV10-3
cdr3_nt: TGTGCCATCAGTGAAGGGGACAGGCCAACCACACGGCTGTTTTTT
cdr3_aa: CAISEGDRPTTRLFF

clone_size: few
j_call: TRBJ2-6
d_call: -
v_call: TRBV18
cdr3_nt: TGTGCCAGCTCACCAGTAGGGAGCTCTGGGGCCAACGTCCTGACTTTC
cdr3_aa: CASSPVGSSGANVLTF

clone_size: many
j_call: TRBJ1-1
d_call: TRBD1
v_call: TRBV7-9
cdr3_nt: TGTGCCAGCAGCAACTCAGACAGGGCGAGCGACACTGAAGCTTTCTTT
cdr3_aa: CASSNSDRASDTEAFF

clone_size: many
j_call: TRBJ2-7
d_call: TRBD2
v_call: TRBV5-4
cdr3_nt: TGTGCCAGCAGTCCGACTAGCGGGGGGACCTACGAGCAGTACTTC
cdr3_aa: CASSPTSGGTYEQYF

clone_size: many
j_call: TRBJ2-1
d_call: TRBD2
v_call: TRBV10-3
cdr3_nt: TGTGCCACCCGCGGGGGTGAGCAGTTCTTC
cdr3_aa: CATRGGEQFF

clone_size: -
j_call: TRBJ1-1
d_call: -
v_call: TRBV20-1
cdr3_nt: TGCAGTGCTCGTTGGCAGAACACTGAAGCTTTCTTT
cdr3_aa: CSARWQNTEAFF

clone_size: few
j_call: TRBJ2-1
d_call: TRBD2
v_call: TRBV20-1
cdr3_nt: TGCAGTGCTAGAGATTTCGGGACTAGCGGGAATGAGCAGTTCTTC
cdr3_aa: CSARDFGTSGNEQFF

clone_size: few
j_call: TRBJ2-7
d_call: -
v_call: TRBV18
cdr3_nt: TGTGCCAGCTCACCCCGGGCCGACAGTTCCAACGAGCAGTACTTC
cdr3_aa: CASSPRADSSNEQYF

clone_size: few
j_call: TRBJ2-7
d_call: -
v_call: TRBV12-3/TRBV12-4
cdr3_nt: TGTGCCAGCAGTCCGCCCGGGACCCGAGACGAGCAGTACTTC
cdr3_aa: CASSPPGTRDEQYF

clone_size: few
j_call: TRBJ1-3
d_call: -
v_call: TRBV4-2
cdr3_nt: TGTGCCAGCAGCCAAGATGAGGCGACGAGCTCTGGAAACACCATATATTTT
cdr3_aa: CASSQDEATSSGNTIYF

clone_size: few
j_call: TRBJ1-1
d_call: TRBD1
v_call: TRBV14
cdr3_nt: TGTGCCAGCAGCCGGCGCCTAAGACAGGGGGCGAGTGAAGCTTTCTTT
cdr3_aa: CASSRRLRQGASEAFF

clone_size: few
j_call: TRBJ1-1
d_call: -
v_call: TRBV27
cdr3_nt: TGTGCCAGCAGCCCCCTGATTGGGGCGGACACTGAAGCTTTCTTT
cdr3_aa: CASSPLIGADTEAFF

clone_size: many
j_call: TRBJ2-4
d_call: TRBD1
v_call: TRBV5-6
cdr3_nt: TGTGCCAGCAGCTCCCAGACAGGGATAGCCAAAAACATTCAGTACTTC
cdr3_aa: CASSSQTGIAKNIQYF

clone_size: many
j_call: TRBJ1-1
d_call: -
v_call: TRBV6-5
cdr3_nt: TGTGCCAGCACCCGGACCATGGGGACTGAAGCTTTCTTT
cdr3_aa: CASTRTMGTEAFF

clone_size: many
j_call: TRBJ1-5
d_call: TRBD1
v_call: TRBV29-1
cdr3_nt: TGCAGCGTGGGGGACAGCCTAAATCAGCCCCAGCATTTT
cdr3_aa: CSVGDSLNQPQHF

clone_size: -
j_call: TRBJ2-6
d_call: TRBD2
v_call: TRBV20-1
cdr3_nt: TGCAGTGCTAGGAAACTAGCGGGAGCTGGGGCCAACGTCCTGACTTTC
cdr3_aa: CSARKLAGAGANVLTF

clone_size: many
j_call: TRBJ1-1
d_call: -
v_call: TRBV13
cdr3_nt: TGTGCCAGCAGCTTAGGCAGAGAAGTTCCTTCCTCTATGAACACTGAAGCTTTCTTT
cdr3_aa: CASSLGREVPSSMNTEAFF

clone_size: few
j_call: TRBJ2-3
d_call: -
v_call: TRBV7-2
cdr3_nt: TGTGCCAGCAGCTTAGGAGGACTGACGGCTGTAGCGCAGTATTTT
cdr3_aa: CASSLGGLTAVAQYF

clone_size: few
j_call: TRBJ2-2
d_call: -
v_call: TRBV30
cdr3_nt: TGTGCCTGGACCCCAGGGGGAGGTTCCGGGGAGCTGTTTTTT
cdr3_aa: CAWTPGGGSGELFF

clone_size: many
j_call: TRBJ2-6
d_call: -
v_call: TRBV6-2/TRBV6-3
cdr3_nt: TGTGCCAGCAGTGCCGCCTTCTCTGGGGCCAACGTCCTGACTTTC
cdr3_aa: CASSAAFSGANVLTF

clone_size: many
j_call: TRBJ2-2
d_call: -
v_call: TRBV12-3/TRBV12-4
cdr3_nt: TGTGCCAGCAGGACTACGGGGAACACCGGGGAGCTGTTTTTT
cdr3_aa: CASRTTGNTGELFF

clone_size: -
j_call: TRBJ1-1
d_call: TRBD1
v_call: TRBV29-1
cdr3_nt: TGCAGCGTTGAAGTAGGGACAGGGGCGAAGGCTTTCTTT
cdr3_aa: CSVEVGTGAKAFF

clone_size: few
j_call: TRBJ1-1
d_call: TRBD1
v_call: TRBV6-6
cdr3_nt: TGTGCCAGCCTCGGGACAGCGGGTGAAGCTTTCTTT
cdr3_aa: CASLGTAGEAFF

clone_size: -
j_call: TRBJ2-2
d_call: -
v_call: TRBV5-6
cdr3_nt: TGTGCCAGCAGCTTTATAGCGACGACCGGGGAGCTGTTTTTT
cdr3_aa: CASSFIATTGELFF

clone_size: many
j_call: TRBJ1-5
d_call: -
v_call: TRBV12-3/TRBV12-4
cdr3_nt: TGTGCCAGCACAAAAGGAGGAGGACAGCCCCAGCATTTT
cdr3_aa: CASTKGGGQPQHF

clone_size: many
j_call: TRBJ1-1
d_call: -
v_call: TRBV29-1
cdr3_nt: TGCAGCTCTGGACGTCTCATGAACACTGAAGCTTTCTTT
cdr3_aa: CSSGRLMNTEAFF

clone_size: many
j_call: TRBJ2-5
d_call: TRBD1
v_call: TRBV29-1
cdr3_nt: TGCAGCGTTCTTGGACAGGACCAAGAGACCCAGTACTTC
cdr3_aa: CSVLGQDQETQYF

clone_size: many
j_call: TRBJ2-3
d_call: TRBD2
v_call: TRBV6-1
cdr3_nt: TGTGCCAGCAATCTAGCGGGGAGCACAGATACGCAGTATTTT
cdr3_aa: CASNLAGSTDTQYF

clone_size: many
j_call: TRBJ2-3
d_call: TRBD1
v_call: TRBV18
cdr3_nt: TGTGCCAGCTCACCACCTGGGACAGGGTGGTTAGATACGCAGTATTTT
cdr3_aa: CASSPPGTGWLDTQYF

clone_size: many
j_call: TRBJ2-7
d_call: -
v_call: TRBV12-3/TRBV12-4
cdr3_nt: TGTGCCAGCAGTTTGGGACGGTCGTCCTACGAGCAGTACTTC
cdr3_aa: CASSLGRSSYEQYF

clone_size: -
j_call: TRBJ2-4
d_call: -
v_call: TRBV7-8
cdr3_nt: TGTGCCAGCAGCTCCACAAACATTCAGTACTTC
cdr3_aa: CASSSTNIQYF

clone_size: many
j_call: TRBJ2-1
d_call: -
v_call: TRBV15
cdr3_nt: TGTGCCACCAGCCCTCACCCCGGGGCCGGCCTCAATGAGCAGTTCTTC
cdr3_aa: CATSPHPGAGLNEQFF

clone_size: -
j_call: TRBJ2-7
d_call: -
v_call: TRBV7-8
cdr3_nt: TGTGCCAGCAGCTTAGCACGGGCCGGGACTCGCTCCTACGAGCAGTACTTC
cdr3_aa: CASSLARAGTRSYEQYF

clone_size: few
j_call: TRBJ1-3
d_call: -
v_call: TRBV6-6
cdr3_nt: TGTGCCAGCAGGTCCCAAGACTCTGGAAACACCATATATTTT
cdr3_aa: CASRSQDSGNTIYF

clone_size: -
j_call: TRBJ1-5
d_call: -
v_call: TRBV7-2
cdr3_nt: TGTGCCTCCAGGAGCAGCCCCAATCAGCCCCAGCATTTT
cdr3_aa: CASRSSPNQPQHF

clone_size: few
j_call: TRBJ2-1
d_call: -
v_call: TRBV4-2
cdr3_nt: TGTGCCAGCAGCCAAGATCGTCTCGGGGGCAGCTCCTACAATGAGCAGTTCTTC
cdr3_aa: CASSQDRLGGSSYNEQFF

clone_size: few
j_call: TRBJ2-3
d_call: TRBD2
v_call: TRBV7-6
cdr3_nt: TGTGCCAGCAGACCAGCCTTTAGCGGGGCAGATACGCAGTATTTT
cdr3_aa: CASRPAFSGADTQYF

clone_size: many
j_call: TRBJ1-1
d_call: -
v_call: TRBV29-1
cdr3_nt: TGCAGCGTTGAAGCGGGGGGGACTGAAGCTTTCTTT
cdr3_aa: CSVEAGGTEAFF

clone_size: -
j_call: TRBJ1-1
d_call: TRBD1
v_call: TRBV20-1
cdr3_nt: TGCAGTGCCCTTCCTGGTTACAGGGGTAATACGAACACTGAAGCTTTCTTT
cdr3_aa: CSALPGYRGNTNTEAFF

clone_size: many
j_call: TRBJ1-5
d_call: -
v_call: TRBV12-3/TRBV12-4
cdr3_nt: TGTGCCAGCAGTTTAGCGTTGGGGGGGCAGAGCAATCAGCCCCAGCATTTT
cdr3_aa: CASSLALGGQSNQPQHF

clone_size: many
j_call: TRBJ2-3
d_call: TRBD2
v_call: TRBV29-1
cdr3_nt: TGCAGCGTTAGCGGGAAGCTAACAGATACGCAGTATTTT
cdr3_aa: CSVSGKLTDTQYF

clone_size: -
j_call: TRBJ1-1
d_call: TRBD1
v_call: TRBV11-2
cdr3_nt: TGTGCCAGCAGCCCAGACAGGGTTCGGTACACTGAAGCTTTCTTT
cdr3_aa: CASSPDRVRYTEAFF

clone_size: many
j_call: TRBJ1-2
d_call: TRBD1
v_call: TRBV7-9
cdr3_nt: TGTGCCAGCAGTCATGACAGGGGGATGAGTTATGGCTACACCTTC
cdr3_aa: CASSHDRGMSYGYTF

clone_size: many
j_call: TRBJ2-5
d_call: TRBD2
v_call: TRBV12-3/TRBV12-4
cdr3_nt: TGTGCCAGCGGGTCGGGGGGTGACCAAGAGACCCAGTACTTC
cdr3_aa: CASGSGGDQETQYF

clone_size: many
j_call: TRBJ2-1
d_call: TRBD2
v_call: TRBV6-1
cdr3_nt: TGTGCCAGCAACCCAGCGGGAGGGCCTTGGGATGAGCAGTTCTTC
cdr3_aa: CASNPAGGPWDEQFF

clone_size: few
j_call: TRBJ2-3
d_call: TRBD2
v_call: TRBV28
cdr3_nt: TGTGCCTCAAGACCGGGGGGGAGCACAGATACGCAGTATTTT
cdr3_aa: CASRPGGSTDTQYF

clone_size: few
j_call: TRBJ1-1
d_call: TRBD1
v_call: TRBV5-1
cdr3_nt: TGCGCCAGCAGCTTGGTCCAGGGGGCGGCGAACACTGAAGCTTTCTTT
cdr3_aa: CASSLVQGAANTEAFF

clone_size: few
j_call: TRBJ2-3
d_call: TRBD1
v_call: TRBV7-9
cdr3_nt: TGTGCCAGCAGCCCACCGTTTCGACAGGGAACAGATACGCAGTATTTT
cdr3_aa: CASSPPFRQGTDTQYF

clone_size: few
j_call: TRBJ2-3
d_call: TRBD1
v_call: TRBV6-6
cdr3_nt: TGTGCCAGCAGTTACTGGGGGACAGGGGACACAGATACGCAGTATTTT
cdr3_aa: CASSYWGTGDTDTQYF

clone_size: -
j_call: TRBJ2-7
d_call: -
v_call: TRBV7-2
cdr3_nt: TGTGCCAGCAGCTCCACTGGCGGGGGCAGGGGTTACGAGCAGTACTTC
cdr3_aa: CASSSTGGGRGYEQYF

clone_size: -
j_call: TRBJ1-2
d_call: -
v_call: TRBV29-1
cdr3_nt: TGCAGCGTTGAACAGAGCTATGGCTACACCTTC
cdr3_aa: CSVEQSYGYTF

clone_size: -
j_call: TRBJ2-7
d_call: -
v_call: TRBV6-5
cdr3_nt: TGTGCCAGCAGTTACTCGGAGGGGTTATACGAGCAGTACTTC
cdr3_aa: CASSYSEGLYEQYF

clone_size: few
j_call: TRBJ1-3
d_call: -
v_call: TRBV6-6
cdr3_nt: TGTGCCAGCACGGACGGGGGAAACACCATATATTTT
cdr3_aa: CASTDGGNTIYF